This TCR beta chain was documented in a study of Graves' ophthalmopathy and Graves' hyperthyroidism. Overall study: Peripheral blood was collected at initial diagnosis, before any treatment.

The trim removed 2 bases at V and 9 bases at J, leaving 16 bases unmatched. The length of the CDR3 is 18 residues. The V gene's germline CDR1 is KGHSH and CDR2 LQKENI. This clonotype was observed a few times. Its matching antigen is unknown. Amplified material comprised TCR beta CDR3 regions derived from RNA transcripts. HTBI-primed first-round RT-PCR preceded second-round multiplex PCR. MiXCR, run by TCRdb on the multiplex PCR reads, gives a single entry per CDR3 protein. The profile shows 620,000 or so distinct CDR3 sequences, 22% of them singletons. Study observations and caveats: The blood repertoire also included most expanded thyroid clonotypes above 0.001 frequency.

The TCR was taken from a woman between 18 and 29 years old with stable Graves' hyperthyroidism. Some clones in this sample may be carry-over from other donors' samples. The chain employs TRBV18 and TRBJ2-4; 10 bases align to TRBD2. Sequenced: peripheral blood. Written as DNA, the CDR3 is TGTGCCAGCTCACCAGGGAGGACTAGCGGCTATAGTCCGATCATTCAGTACTTC. Translated: CASSPGRTSGYSPIIQYF. The full variable domain, in which reference TRBV18 and TRBJ2-4 provide the parts outside the CDR3, is NAGVMQNPRHLVRRRGQEARLRCSPMKGHSHVYWYRQLPEEGLKFMVYLQKENIIDESGMPKERFSAEFPKEGPSILRIQQVVRGDSAAYFCASSPGRTSGYSPIIQYFGAGTRLSVL.